This entry is about one T cell receptor (beta chain). This clonotype was counted many times. Its antigen remains undetermined. No clone much larger than this one lies a single base away; base qualities are absent. Naive CD8 T cell libraries were made from around 18,000 to 910,000 sorted cells using 10%, 30% or 50% of purified RNA. Naive CD8 T cells, defined as CD8+CD4-CCR7+CD45RA+, were FACS-sorted into RLT Plus buffer on a BD FACSAria II. To test detection sensitivity, Jurkat RNA equal to 10 or so TCR copies was added to samples of roughly 19,000-1,100,000 naive CD8 T cells. Enrichment of CD8 T cells was performed with RosetteSep CD8+ T Cell Enrichment Cocktail and Ficoll-Paque, after which ACK red cell lysis was carried out. This record belongs to a study of molecular identifiers for immune sequencing clone quantification (dated by TCRdb to between 2018 and 2020). As for the study more broadly: For a replicate experiment, RNA from approximately 20,000 or 100,000 naive CD8 T cells was divided into five aliquots, of which four were sequenced. This methods study benchmarked molecular-identifier clustering-based TCR repertoire sequencing (MIDCIRS) and TCR RNA copy counting, using CD8 T cells to do so. On the study overall, not on this receptor specifically: The naive libraries included spiked-in Jurkat TCR RNA (around nine copies' worth), and this Jurkat TCR RNA is not part of the donor repertoire. About 3.1 recovered TCR RNA copies per cell were obtained by modeling, versus roughly 10 by digital PCR, implying a capture efficiency of approximately 30%. When barcode sub-clustering was left out, chimeric consensus sequences inflated TCR diversity, with chimeras reaching as high as 47%. Spiked-in Jurkat TCR RNA equal to a single cell's worth was reported to be detectable even within 1,200,000 naive CD8 T cells. The sizes of highly expanded clones could end up underestimated when identical TCR molecules share a barcode. Clones above 20 RNA copies held over 97% of molecules in CMV-specific effector cells but under 1% in naive cells.

Taken from the germline V gene (reference sequence), the CDR1 and CDR2 loops are SGHNT and YYREEE. The CDR3 contains 18 residues, cysteine and phenylalanine counted. Just CDR3 DNA is preserved here, 54 bases in frame from base 1. V is pruned by 6 bases and J by 2 bases, leaving 12 bases of the junction without a gene match. Receptor amplification or capture employed PCR. The listed sequencing device is Illumina HiSeq 4000. Bulk TCR libraries were prepared as previously described, using TCR primers listed in Table S5. The Qiagen AllPrep DNA/RNA kit was used to purify total RNA. Before any analysis, reads coming from multiple sequencing runs of the same library were combined into one pool. Regarding the original processing steps: Reads were retained only if an exact TCR constant sequence was present, and the retained reads were trimmed to 150 nt and grouped according to their 12-nt molecular barcodes. Reads in each barcode group were sub-clustered using a 15% Levenshtein threshold, and a quality-weighted consensus sequence was built for each RNA molecule. Non-functional sequences were excluded, and lower-count sequences lying one edit away from another sequence were also excluded. On the basis of fitting two negative binomial distributions, barcode sub-clusters with fewer than 20% of the maximum read count were discarded. TCRdb ran its own pipeline on the public reads, namely fastp trimming at Q25 and MiXCR clone calling, and kept in-frame beta chains. Each entry merges the rows of one CDR3 protein and shows their most common DNA and genes. TCRdb's processing, not the authors', yielded these V and J calls. Recorded for this sample are about 640,000 distinct CDR3 sequences; 20% of them occurred a single time. The ten largest clones take up under 0.95% of the sample.

The clonotype was recovered from a human donor in good health. Some libraries in this study had Jurkat cell RNA spiked in. What was sequenced was naive CD8+ T cells from blood, with Jurkat cell RNA spiked in. The sample's cell subset or site, from its label and the paper: FACS-sorted CD8+CD4-CCR7+CD45RA+ naive T cells. Recombination connected TRBV5-4 to TRBJ2-3; TRBD2 aligns with 13 central bases. DNA sequence: TGTGCCAGCACCCGGACTAGCGGGGGCCGCTCCACCACAGATACGCAGTATTTT. This translates into CASTRTSGGRSTTDTQYF.